This entry is about one T cell receptor beta chain. What it binds is not known. The junction and the germline gene differ at one end; a read error may be behind it. These data come from a study of blood T cells in healthy people across ages. Findings and caveats of the study: Greater diversity and more naive CD4+ cells were seen in long-lived donors than in aged donors.

Germline V gives CDR1 GTSNPN, CDR2 SVGIG (reference sequence). CDR3 length: 12 residues. The extraction recovered at least 5.5 micrograms of total RNA per sample. Then a second PCR, running about 6 to 12 cycles, was carried out with a sample-barcoded 5' primer and a J-beta primer mix. TCRdb fed the 5' RACE reads into MiXCR, producing one record per CDR3 protein. This sample has 1.4 million or so distinct CDR3 sequences, with less than 45% found just once. The chain employs TRBV30 and TRBJ2-1; D may be TRBD2 (5 bases). This clonotype was sampled from a woman aged 18-29 years in good health. The specimen was blood. CDR3 bases: TGTGCCGGGAGTGAGTGGGTGAATGAGCAGTTCTTC. Amino acid sequence: CAGSEWVNEQFF.